The entry that follows covers one TCR beta chain sequence. This clone has a handful of counts. This clone's antigen is unknown. No quality values exist for individual bases; no much larger clone is one base distant. This entry comes from a study of beta chain features in type 1 diabetes listed by TCRdb under 2018. With regard to the full study: Mean age, gender distribution, total cell number and subset yield were not different between patients and healthy donors. A total of about 110,000,000 sorted cells were examined across all samples, and a strong correlation was observed between cell number per subset and RNA yield. The study compared the TCRB repertoires of sorted circulating CD4+ T cell subsets in recently diagnosed type 1 diabetes patients with those in matched healthy donors. Naive and central memory subsets were obtained from all 30 or so donors, but regulatory and stem cell-like memory subsets were isolated from only 8 patients and roughly 8 healthy donors.

There are 13 amino acids in the CDR3, from cysteine to phenylalanine inclusive. Solely the CDR3 DNA is kept, with 39 bases framed from the first base. Taken from the germline V gene, the CDR1 and CDR2 loops are ENHRY and SYGVKD. Trimming at the junction amounts to 11 bases on V and 6 bases on J, and the germline ends lie 20 bases apart. Each donor gave one peripheral blood draw, averaging roughly 120 mL, which was collected into heparinised tubes. Naive, central memory, regulatory and stem cell-like memory CD4+ T cells were sorted on a BD FACSAria II using a panel including CD45RO, CCR7, CD25, CD127, CD95 and CD27. All sorted populations exceeded 98% purity. PBMCs were isolated right away by Lymphoprep density gradient centrifugation and were stained directly, without culture. Samples were stained and sorted in pairs, with one healthy donor and one patient per experiment, so that batch effects were minimized.

All of the isolated RNA was reverse transcribed with the High Capacity cDNA Reverse Transcription Kit, so expressed TCRB transcripts were sequenced. Deep immunoSEQ sequencing was applied to naive, central memory and regulatory T cell samples, giving an average of roughly 3.6 million total reads per sample. Sorted cells were lysed in RLT buffer and RNA was extracted with DNase-treated RNeasy Micro or Mini kits, depending on cell number. Each cell subset was processed on its own to prevent cross-contamination, while patient and healthy donor samples were processed together. The immunoSEQ multiplex PCR was used to amplify TCRB sequences from cDNA, yielding 87-bp fragments that span the CDR3 region. Sequencing of the amplicons was done on the Illumina HiSeq platform. For the original study's pipeline: PCR bias was computationally corrected using synthetic template baselines, reads within Hamming distance 2 were collapsed, and singletons that could not be merged were discarded. By aligning reads against IMGT, V, D and J genes, CDR3 length, and insertions or deletions at six rearrangement sites were assigned. Clonotype counts were normalized to sorted cell number within each subset before computing true diversity and Gini coefficients with the tcR R package. The overlap coefficient, calculated on TCRB nucleotide sequences, was used to quantify repertoire sharing. Out-of-frame TCRB sequences from naive cells were analyzed as a proxy for the pre-selection repertoire. TCRdb re-hosts the immuneACCESS table, in-frame sequences only. Its copies lack some clones; in the studies checked, an unresolved V gene accounts for under half of them, and the cause for the rest is not known. V and J calls and clone size come straight from that table; D and trimming were deduced from the DNA. Recorded for this sample are 600,000 to 750,000 clones; under 15% of them occurred a single time. The ten top clones hold roughly 0.12% of the sample.

Overall study outcomes, separate from this receptor: Because cDNA was sequenced instead of genomic DNA, activated cells with high expression could be over-represented, although the groups did not differ in activation or CD3 levels. Naive, central memory and regulatory TCRB repertoires appeared more similar among patients than among healthy donors. Type 1 diabetes patients showed a moderate but significant shortening of TCRB CDR3 length in all four CD4+ subsets. At VDJ recombination sites, patients with type 1 diabetes made fewer insertions and deleted more nucleotides, a pattern implying thymic rearrangement abnormalities. PCR might favor shorter templates, but patient and control samples were amplified and corrected together, so any skew would affect both groups equally. HLA sub-analyses involved small numbers of individuals, so any influence of HLA type on TCRB rearrangement remained unresolved.

The chain joins TRBV10-3 to TRBJ2-7; the D region possibly corresponds to TRBD1 (6 bases align). The source material was naive CD4+ T cells from blood. The meaning of the sample's cell subset or site label: true naive CD4+ T cells. The receptor was isolated from a man in his thirties or forties with type 1 diabetes. The nucleotide sequence is TGTGCCGCCAGTGTTGGGGGCCCGGGCGAGCAGTACTTC. Its amino acids are CAASVGGPGEQYF.